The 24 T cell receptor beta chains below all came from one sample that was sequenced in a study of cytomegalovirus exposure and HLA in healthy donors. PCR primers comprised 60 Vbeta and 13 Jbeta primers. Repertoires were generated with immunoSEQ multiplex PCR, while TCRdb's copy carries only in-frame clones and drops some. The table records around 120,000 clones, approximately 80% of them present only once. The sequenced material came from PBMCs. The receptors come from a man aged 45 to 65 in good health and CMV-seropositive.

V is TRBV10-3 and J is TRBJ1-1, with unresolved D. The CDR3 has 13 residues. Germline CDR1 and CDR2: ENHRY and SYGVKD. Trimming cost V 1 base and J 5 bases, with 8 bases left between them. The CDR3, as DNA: TGTGCCATCAGTGAGTTGGGCGGGACTGAAGCTTTCTTT. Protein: CAISELGGTEAFF.

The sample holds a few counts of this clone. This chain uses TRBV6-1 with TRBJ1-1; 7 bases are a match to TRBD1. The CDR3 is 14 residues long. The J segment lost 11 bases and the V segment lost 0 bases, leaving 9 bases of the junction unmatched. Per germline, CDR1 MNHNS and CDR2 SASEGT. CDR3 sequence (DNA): TGTGCCAGCAGTGAAGCCGACAGGGTATCGACGGCTTTCTTT. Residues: CASSEADRVSTAFF.

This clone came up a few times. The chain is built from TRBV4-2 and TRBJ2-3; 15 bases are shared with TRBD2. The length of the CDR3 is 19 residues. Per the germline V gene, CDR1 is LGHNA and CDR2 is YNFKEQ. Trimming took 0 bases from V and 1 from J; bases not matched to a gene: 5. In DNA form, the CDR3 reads TGTGCCAGCAGCCAAGATGGACTAGCGGGGGGGCCAGGCACAGATACGCAGTATTTT. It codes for CASSQDGLAGGPGTDTQYF.

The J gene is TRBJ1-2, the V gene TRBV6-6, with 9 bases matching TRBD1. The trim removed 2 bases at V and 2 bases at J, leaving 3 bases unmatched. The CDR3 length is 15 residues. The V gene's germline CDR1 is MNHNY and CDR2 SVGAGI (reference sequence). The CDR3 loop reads CASSYGTGLNYGYTF. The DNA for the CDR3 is TGTGCCAGCAGTTACGGGACAGGGCTCAACTATGGCTACACCTTC.

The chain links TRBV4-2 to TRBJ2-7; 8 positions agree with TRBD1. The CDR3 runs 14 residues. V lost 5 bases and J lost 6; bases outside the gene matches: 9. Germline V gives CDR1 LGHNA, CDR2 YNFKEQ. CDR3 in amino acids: CASSSQQGDGEQYF. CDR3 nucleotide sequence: TGTGCCAGCAGCTCCCAACAGGGGGATGGCGAGCAGTACTTC.

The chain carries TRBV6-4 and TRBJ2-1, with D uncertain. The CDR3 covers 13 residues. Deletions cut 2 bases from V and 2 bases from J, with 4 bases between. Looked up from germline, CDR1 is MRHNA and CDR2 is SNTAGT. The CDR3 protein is CASSDGPYNEQFF. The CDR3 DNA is TGTGCCAGCAGTGACGGCCCCTACAATGAGCAGTTCTTC.

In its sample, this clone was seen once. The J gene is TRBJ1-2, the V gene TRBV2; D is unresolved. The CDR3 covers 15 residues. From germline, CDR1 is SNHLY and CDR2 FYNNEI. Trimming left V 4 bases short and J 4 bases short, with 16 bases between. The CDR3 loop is CASSGGDSRTYGYTF. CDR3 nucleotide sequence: TGTGCCAGCAGTGGCGGAGACTCTAGAACCTATGGCTACACCTTC.

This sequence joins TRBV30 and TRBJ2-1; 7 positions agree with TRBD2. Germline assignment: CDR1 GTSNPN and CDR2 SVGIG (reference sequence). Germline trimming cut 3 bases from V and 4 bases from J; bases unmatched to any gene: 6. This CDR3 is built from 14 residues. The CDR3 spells CAWSTSVGYNEQFF. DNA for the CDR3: TGTGCCTGGAGCACTAGCGTTGGTTACAATGAGCAGTTCTTC.

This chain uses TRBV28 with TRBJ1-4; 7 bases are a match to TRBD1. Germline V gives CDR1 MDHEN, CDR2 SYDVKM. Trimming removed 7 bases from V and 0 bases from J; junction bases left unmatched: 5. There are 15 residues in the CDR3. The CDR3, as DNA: TGTGCCAGCATCACAGGGGCTGCAACTAATGAAAAACTGTTTTTT. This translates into CASITGAATNEKLFF. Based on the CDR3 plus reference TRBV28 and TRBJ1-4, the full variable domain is DVKVTQSSRYLVKRTGEKVFLECVQDMDHENMFWYRQDPGLGLRLIYFSYDVKMKEKGDIPEGYSVSREKKERFSLILESASTNQTSMYLCASITGAATNEKLFFGSGTQLSVL.

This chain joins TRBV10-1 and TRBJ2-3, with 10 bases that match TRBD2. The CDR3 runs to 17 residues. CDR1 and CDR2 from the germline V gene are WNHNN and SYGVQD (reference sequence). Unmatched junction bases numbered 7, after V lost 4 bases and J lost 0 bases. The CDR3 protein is CASSGSTSGPSTDTQYF. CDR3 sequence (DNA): TGCGCCAGCAGTGGGTCGACTAGCGGGCCTAGCACAGATACGCAGTATTTT.

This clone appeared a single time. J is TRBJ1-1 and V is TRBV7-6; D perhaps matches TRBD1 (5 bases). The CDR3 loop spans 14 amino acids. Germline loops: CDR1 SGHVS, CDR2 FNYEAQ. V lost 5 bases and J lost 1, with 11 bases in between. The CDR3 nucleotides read TGTGCCAGCAGCCGTTTACAGGCGAACACTGAAGCTTTCTTT. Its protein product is CASSRLQANTEAFF.

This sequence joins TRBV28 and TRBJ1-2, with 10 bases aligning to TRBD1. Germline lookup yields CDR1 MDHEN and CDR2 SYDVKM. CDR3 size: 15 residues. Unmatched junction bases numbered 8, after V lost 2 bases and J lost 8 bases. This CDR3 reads CASSLPRQGAGGYTF. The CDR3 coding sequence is TGTGCCAGCAGTTTACCCAGACAGGGGGCTGGGGGCTACACCTTC.

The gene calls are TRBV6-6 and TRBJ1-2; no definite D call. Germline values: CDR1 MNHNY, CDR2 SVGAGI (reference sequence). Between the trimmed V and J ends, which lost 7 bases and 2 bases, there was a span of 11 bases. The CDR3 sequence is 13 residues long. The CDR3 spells CASTPGLNYGYTF. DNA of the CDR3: TGTGCCAGCACTCCGGGTTTGAACTATGGCTACACCTTC.

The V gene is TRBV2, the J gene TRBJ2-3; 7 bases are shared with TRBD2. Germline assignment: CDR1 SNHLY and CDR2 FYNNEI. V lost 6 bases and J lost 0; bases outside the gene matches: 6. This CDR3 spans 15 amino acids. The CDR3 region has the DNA TGTGCCAGCAGGGCGGCGGGACTAAGCACAGATACGCAGTATTTT. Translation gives CASRAAGLSTDTQYF.

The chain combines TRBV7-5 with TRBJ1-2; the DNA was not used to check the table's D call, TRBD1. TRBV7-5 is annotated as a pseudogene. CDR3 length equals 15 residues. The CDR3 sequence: CVRRRTGRALSGYTF. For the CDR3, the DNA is TGTGTCAGAAGACGGACAGGCCGGGCGCTCAGTGGCTACACCTTC.

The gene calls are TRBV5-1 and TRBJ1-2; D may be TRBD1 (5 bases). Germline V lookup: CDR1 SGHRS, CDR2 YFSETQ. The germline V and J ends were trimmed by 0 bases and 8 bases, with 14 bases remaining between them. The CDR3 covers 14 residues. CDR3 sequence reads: CASSLEAGRVGYTF. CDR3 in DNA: TGCGCCAGCAGCTTGGAGGCAGGGAGGGTCGGCTACACCTTC.

The CDR3 spells CASSDSGGGNTEAFF. CDR3 sequence (DNA): TGTGCCAGCAGTGACTCGGGAGGGGGGAACACTGAAGCTTTCTTT. V gene TRBV6-4 combines with J gene TRBJ1-1; D perhaps matches TRBD1 (6 bases). The CDR3 runs to 15 residues. V lost 0 bases to trimming and J lost 1 base, with 9 bases between them. CDR1 is MRHNA and CDR2 is SNTAGT in the germline V gene.

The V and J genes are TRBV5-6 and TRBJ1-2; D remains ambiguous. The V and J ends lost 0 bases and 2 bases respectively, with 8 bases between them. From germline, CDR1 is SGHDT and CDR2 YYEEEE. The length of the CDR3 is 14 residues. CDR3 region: CASSLVRGNYGYTF. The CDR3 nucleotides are TGTGCCAGCAGCTTGGTCCGGGGAAACTATGGCTACACCTTC.

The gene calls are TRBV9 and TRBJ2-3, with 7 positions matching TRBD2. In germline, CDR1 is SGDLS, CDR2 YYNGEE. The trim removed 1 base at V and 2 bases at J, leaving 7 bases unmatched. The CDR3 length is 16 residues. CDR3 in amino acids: CASSVSGAGHTDTQYF. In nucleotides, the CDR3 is TGTGCCAGCAGCGTATCAGGAGCGGGGCACACAGATACGCAGTATTTT.

The CDR3 is CASSYSAMGHYGYTF. The CDR3 DNA sequence: TGTGCCAGCAGTTACTCCGCGATGGGGCACTATGGCTACACCTTC. The V and J genes are TRBV6-5 and TRBJ1-2; D may be TRBD1 (5 bases). V gave up 0 bases and J gave up 3 bases, with 11 bases separating them. This CDR3 contains 15 residues. Looked up from germline, CDR1 is MNHEY and CDR2 is SVGAGI.

In DNA, the CDR3 is TGTGCCAGCAGCTTTGGGACTAGCTCCTACGAGCAGTACTTC. Translated, it gives CASSFGTSSYEQYF. J is TRBJ2-7 and V is TRBV11-2; TRBD2 matches 8 bases. In germline, CDR1 is SGHAT, CDR2 FQNNGV. V trimming: 3 bases; J trimming: 0 bases; junction bases outside the gene matches: 1. The CDR3 loop spans 14 amino acids. The full variable domain, its missing parts supplied by reference TRBV11-2 and TRBJ2-7, is EAGVAQSPRYKIIEKRQSVAFWCNPISGHATLYWYQQILGQGPKLLIQFQNNGVVDDSQLPKDRFSAERLKGVDSTLKIQPAKLEDSAVYLCASSFGTSSYEQYFGPGTRLTVT.

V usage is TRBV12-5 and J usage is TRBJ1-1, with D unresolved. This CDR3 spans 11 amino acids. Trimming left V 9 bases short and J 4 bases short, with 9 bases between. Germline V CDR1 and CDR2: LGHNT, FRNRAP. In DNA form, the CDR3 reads TGTGCTAGAGGGCGGGGCACTGAAGCTTTCTTT. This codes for CARGRGTEAFF.

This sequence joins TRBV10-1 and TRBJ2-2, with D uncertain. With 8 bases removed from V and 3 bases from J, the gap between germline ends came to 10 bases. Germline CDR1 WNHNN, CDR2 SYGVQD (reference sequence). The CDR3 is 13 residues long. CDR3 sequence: CASSPVDTGELFF. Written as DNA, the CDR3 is TGCGCCAGCTCCCCCGTCGACACCGGGGAGCTGTTTTTT.

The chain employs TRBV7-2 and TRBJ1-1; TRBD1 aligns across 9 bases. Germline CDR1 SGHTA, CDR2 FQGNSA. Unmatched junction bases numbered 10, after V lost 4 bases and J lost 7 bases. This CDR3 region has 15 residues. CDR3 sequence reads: CASSSGQGRLDEAFF. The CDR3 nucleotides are TGTGCCAGCAGCTCAGGACAGGGGAGGCTAGATGAAGCTTTCTTT.